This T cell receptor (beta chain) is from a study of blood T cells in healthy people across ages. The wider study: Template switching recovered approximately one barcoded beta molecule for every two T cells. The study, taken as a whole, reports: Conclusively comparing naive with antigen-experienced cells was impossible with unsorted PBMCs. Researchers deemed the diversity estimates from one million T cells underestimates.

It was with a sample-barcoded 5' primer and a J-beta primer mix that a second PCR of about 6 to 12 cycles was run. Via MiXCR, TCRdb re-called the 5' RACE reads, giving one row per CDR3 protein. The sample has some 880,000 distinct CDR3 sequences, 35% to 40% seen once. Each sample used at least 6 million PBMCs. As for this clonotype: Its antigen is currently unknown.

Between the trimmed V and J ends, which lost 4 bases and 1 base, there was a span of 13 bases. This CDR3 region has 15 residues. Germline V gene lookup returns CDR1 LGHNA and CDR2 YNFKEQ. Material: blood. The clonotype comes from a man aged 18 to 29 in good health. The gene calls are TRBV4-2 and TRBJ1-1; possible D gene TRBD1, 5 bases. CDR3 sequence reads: CASSPKRGGNTEAFF. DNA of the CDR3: TGTGCCAGCAGCCCAAAAAGGGGAGGGAACACTGAAGCTTTCTTT.